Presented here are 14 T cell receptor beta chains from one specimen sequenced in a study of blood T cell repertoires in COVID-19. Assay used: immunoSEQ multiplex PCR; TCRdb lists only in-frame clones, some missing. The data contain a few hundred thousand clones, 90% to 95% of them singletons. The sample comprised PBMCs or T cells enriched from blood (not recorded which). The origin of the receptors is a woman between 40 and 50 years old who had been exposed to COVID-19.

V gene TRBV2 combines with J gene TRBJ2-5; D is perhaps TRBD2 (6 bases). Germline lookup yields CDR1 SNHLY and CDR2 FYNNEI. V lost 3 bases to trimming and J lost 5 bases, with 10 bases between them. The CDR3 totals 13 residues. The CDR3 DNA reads TGTGCCAGCAGTGAGGAGGGGCGGGAGACCCAGTACTTC. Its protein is CASSEEGRETQYF.

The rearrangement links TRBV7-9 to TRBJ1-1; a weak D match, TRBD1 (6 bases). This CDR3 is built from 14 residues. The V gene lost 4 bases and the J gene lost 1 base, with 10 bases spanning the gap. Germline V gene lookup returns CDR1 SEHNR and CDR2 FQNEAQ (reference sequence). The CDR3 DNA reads TGTGCCAGCAGCTCCTGGACAGCGAACACTGAAGCTTTCTTT. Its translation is CASSSWTANTEAFF.

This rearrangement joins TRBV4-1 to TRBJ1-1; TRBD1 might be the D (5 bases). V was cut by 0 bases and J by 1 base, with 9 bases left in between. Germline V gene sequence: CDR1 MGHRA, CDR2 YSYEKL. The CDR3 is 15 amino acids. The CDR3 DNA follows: TGCGCCAGCAGCCAAGAGGACATCGAGAACACTGAAGCTTTCTTT. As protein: CASSQEDIENTEAFF.

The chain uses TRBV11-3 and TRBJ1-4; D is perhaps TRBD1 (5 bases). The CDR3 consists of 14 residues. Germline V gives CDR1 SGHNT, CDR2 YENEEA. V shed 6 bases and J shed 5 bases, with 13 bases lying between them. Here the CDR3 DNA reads TGTGCCAGCAGTCCGGGAGGGACGAATGAAAAACTGTTTTTT. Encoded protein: CASSPGGTNEKLFF.

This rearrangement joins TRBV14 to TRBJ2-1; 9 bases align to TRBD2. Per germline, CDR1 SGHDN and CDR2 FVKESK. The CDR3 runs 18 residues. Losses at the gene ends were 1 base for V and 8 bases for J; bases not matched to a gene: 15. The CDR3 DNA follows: TGTGCCAGCAGCCAAGCCCCATATAATAGCGGGAGAATCGATGAGCAGTTCTTC. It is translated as CASSQAPYNSGRIDEQFF.

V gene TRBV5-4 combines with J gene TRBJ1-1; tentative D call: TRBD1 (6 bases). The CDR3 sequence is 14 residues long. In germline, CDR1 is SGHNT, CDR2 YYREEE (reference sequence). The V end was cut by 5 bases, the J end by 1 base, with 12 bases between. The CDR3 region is CASSVGQKNTEAFF. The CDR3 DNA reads TGTGCCAGCAGTGTCGGACAGAAGAACACTGAAGCTTTCTTT. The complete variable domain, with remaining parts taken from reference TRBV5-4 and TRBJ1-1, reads ETGVTQSPTHLIKTRGQQVTLRCSSQSGHNTVSWYQQALGQGPQFIFQYYREEENGRGNFPPRFSGLQFPNYSSELNVNALELDDSALYLCASSVGQKNTEAFFGQGTRLTVV.

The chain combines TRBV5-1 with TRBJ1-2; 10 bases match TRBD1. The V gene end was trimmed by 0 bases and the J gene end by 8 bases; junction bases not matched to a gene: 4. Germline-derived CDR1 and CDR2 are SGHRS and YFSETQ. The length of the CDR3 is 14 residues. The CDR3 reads CASSLGDRGVGYTF. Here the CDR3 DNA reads TGCGCCAGCAGCTTGGGGGACAGGGGCGTGGGCTACACCTTC.

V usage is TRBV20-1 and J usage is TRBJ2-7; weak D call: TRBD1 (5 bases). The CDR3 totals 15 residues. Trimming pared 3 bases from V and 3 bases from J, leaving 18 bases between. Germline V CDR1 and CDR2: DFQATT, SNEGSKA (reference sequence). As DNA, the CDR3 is TGCAGTGCTAGTAGCCCCTTAGGGGTCGGCTACGAGCAGTACTTC. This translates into CSASSPLGVGYEQYF.

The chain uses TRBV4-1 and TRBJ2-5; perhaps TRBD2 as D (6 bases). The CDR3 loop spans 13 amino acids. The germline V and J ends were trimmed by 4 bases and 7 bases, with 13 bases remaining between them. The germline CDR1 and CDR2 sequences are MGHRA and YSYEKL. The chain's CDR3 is CASSRLQGGTQYF. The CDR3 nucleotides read TGCGCCAGCAGCCGCCTGCAGGGAGGGACCCAGTACTTC.

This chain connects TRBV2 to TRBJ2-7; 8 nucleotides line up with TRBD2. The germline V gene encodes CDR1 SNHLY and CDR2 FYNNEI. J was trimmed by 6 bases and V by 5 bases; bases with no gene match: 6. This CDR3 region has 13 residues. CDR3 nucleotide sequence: TGTGCCAGCAGTTTAGCGGGATACCTCGAGCAGTACTTC. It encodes CASSLAGYLEQYF.

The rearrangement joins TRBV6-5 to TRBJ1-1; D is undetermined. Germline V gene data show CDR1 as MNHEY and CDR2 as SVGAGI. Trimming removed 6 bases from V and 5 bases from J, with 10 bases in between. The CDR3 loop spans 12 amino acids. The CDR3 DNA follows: TGTGCCAGCAGGCGGGCGGGGACTGAAGCTTTCTTT. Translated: CASRRAGTEAFF.

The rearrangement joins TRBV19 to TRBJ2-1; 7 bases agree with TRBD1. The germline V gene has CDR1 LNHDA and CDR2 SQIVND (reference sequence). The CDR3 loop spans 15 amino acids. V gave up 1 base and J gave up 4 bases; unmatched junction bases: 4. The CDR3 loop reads CASSIGDRGYNEQFF. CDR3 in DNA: TGTGCCAGTAGTATAGGGGACAGAGGTTACAATGAGCAGTTCTTC.

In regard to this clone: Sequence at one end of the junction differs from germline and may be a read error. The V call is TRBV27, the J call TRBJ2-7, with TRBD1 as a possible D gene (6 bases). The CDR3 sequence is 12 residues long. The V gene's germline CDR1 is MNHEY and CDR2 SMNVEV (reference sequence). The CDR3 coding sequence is TGTGCCAGCAGACAACCGGGACAAAGAAGAGTCTTC. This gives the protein CASRQPGQRRVF.

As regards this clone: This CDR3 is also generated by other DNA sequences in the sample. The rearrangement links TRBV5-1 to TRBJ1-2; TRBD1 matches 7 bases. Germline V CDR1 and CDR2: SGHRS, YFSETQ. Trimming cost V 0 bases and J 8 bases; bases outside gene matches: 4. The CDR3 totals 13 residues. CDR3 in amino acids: CASSLEGAGGYTF. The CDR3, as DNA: TGCGCCAGCAGCTTGGAGGGGGCGGGAGGCTACACCTTC.